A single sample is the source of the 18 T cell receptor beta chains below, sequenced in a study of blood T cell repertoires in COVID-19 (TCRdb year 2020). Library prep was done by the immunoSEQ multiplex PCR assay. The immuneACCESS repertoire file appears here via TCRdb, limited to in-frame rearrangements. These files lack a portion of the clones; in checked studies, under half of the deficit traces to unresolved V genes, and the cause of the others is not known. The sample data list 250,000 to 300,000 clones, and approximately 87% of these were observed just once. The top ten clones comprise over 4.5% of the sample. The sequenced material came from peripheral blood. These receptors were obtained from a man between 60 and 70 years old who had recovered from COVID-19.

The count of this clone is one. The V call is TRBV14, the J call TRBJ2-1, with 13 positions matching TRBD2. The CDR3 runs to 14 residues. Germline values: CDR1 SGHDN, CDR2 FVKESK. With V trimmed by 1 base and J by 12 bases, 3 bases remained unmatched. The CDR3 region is CASSQVLAGGVQFF. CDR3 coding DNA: TGTGCCAGCAGCCAAGTACTAGCGGGAGGGGTGCAGTTCTTC. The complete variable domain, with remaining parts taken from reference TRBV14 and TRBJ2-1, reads EAGVTQFPSHSVIEKGQTVTLRCDPISGHDNLYWYRRVMGKEIKFLLHFVKESKQDESGMPNNRFLAERTGGTYSTLKVQPAELEDSGVYFCASSQVLAGGVQFFGPGTRLTVL.

This CDR3 reads CASSWTGGNTGELFF. The CDR3 nucleotides are TGTGCCAGCAGCTGGACAGGGGGGAACACCGGGGAGCTGTTTTTT. The chain uses TRBV2 and TRBJ2-2; 10 nucleotides align to TRBD1. The trim removed 6 bases at V and 1 base at J, leaving 2 bases unmatched. CDR3 length: 15 amino acids. Germline-derived CDR1 and CDR2 are SNHLY and FYNNEI.

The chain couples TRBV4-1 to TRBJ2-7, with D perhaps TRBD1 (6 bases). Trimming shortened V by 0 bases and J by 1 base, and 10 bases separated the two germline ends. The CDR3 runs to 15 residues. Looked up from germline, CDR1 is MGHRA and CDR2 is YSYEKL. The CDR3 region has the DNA TGCGCCAGCAGCCAAGATGGAGGACAGTCCTACGAGCAGTACTTC. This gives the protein CASSQDGGQSYEQYF.

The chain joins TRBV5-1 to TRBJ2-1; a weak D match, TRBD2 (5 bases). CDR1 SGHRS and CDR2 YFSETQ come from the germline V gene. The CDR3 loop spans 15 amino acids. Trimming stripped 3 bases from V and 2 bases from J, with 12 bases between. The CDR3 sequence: CASSSVRDAYNEQFF. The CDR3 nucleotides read TGCGCCAGCAGCTCTGTGAGGGATGCCTACAATGAGCAGTTCTTC.

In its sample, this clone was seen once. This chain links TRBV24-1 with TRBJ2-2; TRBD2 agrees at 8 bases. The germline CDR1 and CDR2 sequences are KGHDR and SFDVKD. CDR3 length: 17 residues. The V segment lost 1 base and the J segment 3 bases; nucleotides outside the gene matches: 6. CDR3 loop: CATSDFGSGGHTGELFF. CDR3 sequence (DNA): TGTGCCACCAGTGATTTCGGGTCGGGGGGGCACACCGGGGAGCTGTTTTTT.

CDR3 region: CASSVTRGRGETQYF. The CDR3 region has the DNA TGTGCCAGCAGCGTAACCCGGGGTAGAGGGGAGACCCAGTACTTC. The rearrangement uses TRBV9 and TRBJ2-5; D possibly corresponds to TRBD2 (5 bases). Germline CDR1 and CDR2: SGDLS and YYNGEE. V was pared by 1 base and J by 5 bases, with 15 bases between. CDR3 size: 15 residues.

CDR3 protein: CASSNLAGAKPGEYNEQFF. CDR3 nucleotides: TGTGCCAGCAGCAACCTAGCGGGAGCTAAACCCGGCGAATACAATGAGCAGTTCTTC. The chain uses TRBV21-1 and TRBJ2-1; TRBD2, the D gene given by the table, was not confirmed from the DNA. TRBV21-1 is designated a pseudogene. This CDR3 contains 19 residues.

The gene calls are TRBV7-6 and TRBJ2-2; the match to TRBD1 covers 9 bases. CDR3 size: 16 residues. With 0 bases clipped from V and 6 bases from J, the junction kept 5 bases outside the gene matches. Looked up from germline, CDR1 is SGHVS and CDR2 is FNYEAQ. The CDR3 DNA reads TGTGCCAGCAGCTTAGCAATCACAGGGGGCTCCGGGGAGCTGTTTTTT. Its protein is CASSLAITGGSGELFF.

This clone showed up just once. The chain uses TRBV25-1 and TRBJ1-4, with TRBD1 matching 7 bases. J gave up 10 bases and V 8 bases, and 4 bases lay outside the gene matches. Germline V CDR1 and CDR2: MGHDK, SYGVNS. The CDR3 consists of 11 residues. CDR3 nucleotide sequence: TGTGCCAGCCACCAGGGGGGAAAACTGTTTTTT. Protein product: CASHQGGKLFF.

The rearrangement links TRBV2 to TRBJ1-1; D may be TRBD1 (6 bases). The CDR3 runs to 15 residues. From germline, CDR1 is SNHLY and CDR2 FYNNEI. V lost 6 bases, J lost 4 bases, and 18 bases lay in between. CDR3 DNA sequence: TGTGCCAGCAGGGTAGACAGGTTAGGGGTCACTGAAGCTTTCTTT. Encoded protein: CASRVDRLGVTEAFF.

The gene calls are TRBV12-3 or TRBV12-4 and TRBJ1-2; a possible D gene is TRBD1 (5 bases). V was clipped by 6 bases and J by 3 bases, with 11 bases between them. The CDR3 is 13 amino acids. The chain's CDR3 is CASRPDSYYGYTF. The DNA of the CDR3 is TGTGCCAGCAGGCCCGACAGTTACTATGGCTACACCTTC.

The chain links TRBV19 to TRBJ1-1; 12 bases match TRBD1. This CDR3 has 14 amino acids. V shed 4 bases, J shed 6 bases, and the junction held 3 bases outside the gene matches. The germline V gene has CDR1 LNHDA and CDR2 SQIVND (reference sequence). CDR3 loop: CASSRDRGLAEAFF. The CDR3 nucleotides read TGTGCCAGTAGTAGGGACAGGGGGCTGGCTGAAGCTTTCTTT.

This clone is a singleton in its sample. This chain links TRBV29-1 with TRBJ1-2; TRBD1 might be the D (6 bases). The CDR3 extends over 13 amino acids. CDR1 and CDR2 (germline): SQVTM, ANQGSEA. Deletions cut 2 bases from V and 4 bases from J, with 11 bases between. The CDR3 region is CSVERQDSYGYTF. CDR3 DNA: TGCAGCGTTGAACGACAGGACTCCTATGGCTACACCTTC.

CDR3 loop: CASSRTPDRGTDTQYF. The CDR3 DNA is TGTGCCAGCAGTCGCACCCCGGACAGGGGAACTGATACGCAGTATTTT. The V call is TRBV5-5, the J call TRBJ2-3; the match to TRBD1 covers 9 bases. This CDR3 is built from 16 residues. V shed 5 bases, J shed 6 bases, and the junction held 13 bases outside the gene matches. CDR1 is SGHKS and CDR2 is YYEKEE in the germline V gene (reference sequence).

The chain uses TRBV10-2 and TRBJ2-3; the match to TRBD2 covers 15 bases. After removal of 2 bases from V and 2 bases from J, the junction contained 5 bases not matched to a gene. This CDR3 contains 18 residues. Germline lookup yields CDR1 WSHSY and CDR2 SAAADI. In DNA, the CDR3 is TGCGCCAGCAGTGAGCCAAGGACTAGCGGGAGGGCCACAGATACGCAGTATTTT. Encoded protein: CASSEPRTSGRATDTQYF.

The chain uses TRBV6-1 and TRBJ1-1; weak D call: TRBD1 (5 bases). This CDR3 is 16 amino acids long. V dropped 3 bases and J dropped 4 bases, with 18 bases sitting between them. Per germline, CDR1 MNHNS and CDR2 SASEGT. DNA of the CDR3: TGTGCCAGCAGTGACACTGGGGGGGGGTCGGGCACTGAAGCTTTCTTT. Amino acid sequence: CASSDTGGGSGTEAFF.

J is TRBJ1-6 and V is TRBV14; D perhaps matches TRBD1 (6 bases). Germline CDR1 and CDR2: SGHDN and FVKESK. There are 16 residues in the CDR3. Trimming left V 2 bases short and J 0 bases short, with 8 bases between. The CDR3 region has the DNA TGTGCCAGCAGCCAACCAGGGGCCTCCTATAATTCACCCCTCCACTTT. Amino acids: CASSQPGASYNSPLHF.

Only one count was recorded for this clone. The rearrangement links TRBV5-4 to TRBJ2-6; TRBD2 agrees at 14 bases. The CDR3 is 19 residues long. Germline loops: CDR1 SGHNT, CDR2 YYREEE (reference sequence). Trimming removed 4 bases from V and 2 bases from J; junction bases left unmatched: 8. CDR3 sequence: CASSQGLAGGRTGANVLTF. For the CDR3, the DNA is TGTGCCAGCAGCCAAGGACTAGCGGGAGGAAGAACTGGGGCCAACGTCCTGACTTTC.